This T cell receptor beta chain comes out of a study of T cells in Graves' hyperthyroidism and ophthalmopathy. Clinical symptoms, serum thyroxine and TRAb, thyroid ultrasound and orbital computed tomography were used for the diagnoses. This clonotype was observed many times. Amplification of TCR beta CDR3 regions used RNA as the template. The HTBI primer set drove a first-round RT-PCR of the TCR CDR3. One entry per CDR3 protein, called by TCRdb with MiXCR from the multiplex PCR reads. Here the sample spans approximately 590,000 distinct CDR3 sequences, approximately 14% being singletons. The CDR3 has 14 amino acids. Looked up from germline, CDR1 is SGHDT and CDR2 is YYEEEE. V dropped 0 bases and J dropped 3 bases, with 8 bases sitting between them.

The chain recombines TRBV5-6 with TRBJ2-3; D not certain. The sequenced material came from blood. This TCR came from a woman aged 25 to 45 with Graves' hyperthyroidism. The CDR3 DNA sequence: TGTGCCAGCAGCTTGGTTAGAGTGACAGATACGCAGTATTTT. Translated, it gives CASSLVRVTDTQYF.